This T cell receptor beta chain derives from a study of beta chain features in type 1 diabetes. V dropped 7 bases and J dropped 6; count of bases not matched to a gene: 9. This CDR3 comprises 14 residues. Germline V CDR1 and CDR2: SEHNR, FQNEAQ (reference sequence). Study-wide points: The study notes PCR might favor shorter templates equally in patients and controls. When Type 1 diabetes patients were examined, their TCRB CDR3s proved moderately but significantly shorter in all four CD4+ subsets.

This clone occurred a few times. What it binds is unknown. Stem cell-like memory, regulatory, central memory and naive CD4+ cells were sorted via CD45RO/CCR7/CD25/CD127/CD95/CD27. Purity above 95% was achieved in all sorted populations. Isolated RNA was reverse transcribed in full, so expressed TCRB transcripts were sequenced. The assay was immunoSEQ multiplex PCR, and TCRdb's table has in-frame clones only and misses some. The sample holds fewer than 200,000 clones; around a tenth are singletons and the top ten take 0.45% to 0.6%. The TCR comes from a man aged 30 to 45 with type 1 diabetes. The chain has TRBV7-9 and TRBJ2-7, with 10 bases identical to TRBD2. The sequencing input was central memory CD4+ T cells from blood. The CDR3 coding sequence is TGTGCCAGCATCTCTAGCGGGAGAAGCGCCGAGCAGTACTTC. The encoded protein is CASISSGRSAEQYF.